Listed here are 21 T cell receptor beta chains from one sample, sequenced in a study of shared clonotypes between healthy human individuals. Only in-frame clones appear in the TCRdb table, and some are missing; sequencing was by immunoSEQ multiplex PCR. The sample has approximately 100,000 clones, about 72% seen once; the top ten hold approximately 25%. The sequenced sample was memory CD8+ T cells sorted from blood. Subset reported: CD45RO+ cells pooled with CCR7-negative TemRA cells. The receptors originated from a woman in her twenties or thirties in good health.

This clone was found once. The rearrangement uses TRBV6-4 and TRBJ2-5; 10 bases map to TRBD2. CDR3 length: 15 residues. CDR1 is MRHNA, CDR2 SNTAGT, per germline. V lost 3 bases to trimming and J lost 5 bases; unmatched junction nucleotides: 6. The CDR3 loop is CASSELAGDMETQYF. CDR3 DNA sequence: TGTGCCAGCAGTGAGCTAGCGGGAGACATGGAGACCCAGTACTTC.

The V gene is TRBV4-1, the J gene TRBJ2-1; TRBD1 is a possible D gene (6 bases). The CDR3 loop spans 18 amino acids. CDR1 is MGHRA, CDR2 YSYEKL, per germline. V was pared by 4 bases and J by 4 bases, with 23 bases between. The CDR3, as DNA: TGCGCCAGCAGCCCCACACCTACGTCCCCAGGGGAATACAATGAGCAGTTCTTC. It specifies CASSPTPTSPGEYNEQFF.

The V and J genes are TRBV14 and TRBJ2-2; 9 bases map to TRBD1. Per germline, CDR1 SGHDN and CDR2 FVKESK. This CDR3 region has 17 residues. V shed 2 bases, J shed 7 bases, and the junction held 11 bases outside the gene matches. The CDR3 DNA follows: TGTGCCAGCAGCCAACAGACAGGGGGGATTCATGGCGGGGAGCTGTTTTTT. It encodes CASSQQTGGIHGGELFF.

The chain recombines TRBV7-9 with TRBJ1-2; TRBD1 might be the D (6 bases). V lost 2 bases and J lost 4, with 11 bases in between. Germline V lookup: CDR1 SEHNR, CDR2 FQNEAQ (reference sequence). The CDR3 totals 14 residues. Written as DNA, the CDR3 is TGTGCCAGCAGCTTACCCCAGGGGTCCTATGGCTACACCTTC. Translation gives CASSLPQGSYGYTF.

V gene TRBV28 combines with J gene TRBJ1-1; no reliable D call. CDR1 is MDHEN, CDR2 SYDVKM, per germline. The V and J ends lost 4 bases and 1 base respectively, with 13 bases between them. This CDR3 is 15 amino acids long. DNA of the CDR3: TGTGCCAGCAGTTATTGGGCCTCCGAGAACACTGAAGCTTTCTTT. Protein product: CASSYWASENTEAFF.

Concerning this clone: It differs at one base from a far larger clone, so likely a read error. The CDR3 region is CASSQDPTSGSNEQYF. The CDR3 nucleotides are TGTGCCAGCAGCCAAGATCCGACTAGCGGGAGCAACGAGCAGTACTTC. This rearrangement joins TRBV7-9 to TRBJ2-5; 12 bases fit TRBD2. The better agreement between TRBJ2-7 and the DNA end casts doubt on the J call. The CDR3 has 16 amino acids. From germline, CDR1 is SEHNR and CDR2 FQNEAQ (reference sequence).

This clone was seen at least ten times. J is TRBJ2-6 and V is TRBV15; no clear D. Per the germline V gene, CDR1 is LNHNV and CDR2 is YYDKDF (reference sequence). V dropped 0 bases and J dropped 2 bases, with 8 bases sitting between them. There are 16 residues in the CDR3. The CDR3 DNA reads TGTGCCACCAGCAGAGATAGGGCCACTGGGGCCAACGTCCTGACTTTC. Its protein is CATSRDRATGANVLTF.

The V and J genes are TRBV29-1 and TRBJ2-3, with D unresolved. CDR3 length: 17 amino acids. V gave up 1 base and J gave up 0 bases, with 17 bases separating them. The germline V gene encodes CDR1 SQVTM and CDR2 ANQGSEA. CDR3 DNA: TGCAGCGTTGAAGCTAACCCCAGTGGGGTTAGCACAGATACGCAGTATTTT. Its protein product is CSVEANPSGVSTDTQYF.

The chain has TRBV27 and TRBJ2-7, with 7 bases identical to TRBD2. The length of the CDR3 is 14 residues. The ends lost 5 bases at V and 2 bases at J; junction bases unmatched: 6. CDR1 is MNHEY and CDR2 is SMNVEV in the germline V gene (reference sequence). The CDR3 sequence is CASSAGTNAYEQYF. The CDR3 nucleotides read TGTGCCAGCAGTGCTGGGACTAATGCCTACGAGCAGTACTTC.

The rearrangement joins TRBV5-1 to TRBJ2-7; D is undetermined. Germline CDR1 reads SGHRS; CDR2 reads YFSETQ. Trimming removed 0 bases at V and 0 bases at J, with 19 bases between. This CDR3 has 18 residues. As DNA, the CDR3 is TGCGCCAGCAGCTTGGCGCTAGACTCAACTTGGGGCTCCTACGAGCAGTACTTC. Amino acids: CASSLALDSTWGSYEQYF.

This clone was detected only once. The chain combines TRBV28 with TRBJ2-7; 7 bases are a match to TRBD2. The CDR3 is 13 amino acids. Unmatched junction bases numbered 11, after V lost 8 bases and J lost 7 bases. Germline V gives CDR1 MDHEN, CDR2 SYDVKM. The CDR3 region is CASGRGRSGEQYF. The CDR3 nucleotides are TGTGCCAGCGGGAGGGGAAGATCGGGGGAGCAGTACTTC.

The genes are TRBV4-1 and TRBJ2-1, with 14 bases aligning to TRBD2. J was trimmed by 8 bases and V by 1 base; bases with no gene match: 4. The germline CDR1 and CDR2 sequences are MGHRA and YSYEKL. The CDR3 has 16 amino acids. The CDR3 region has the DNA TGCGCCAGCAGCCAAGGGACTAGCGGGAGGTCCGATGAGCAGTTCTTC. It translates to CASSQGTSGRSDEQFF.

This sequence joins TRBV20-1 and TRBJ1-2; D is unclear. The length of the CDR3 is 11 residues. Trimming took off 0 bases at V and 12 bases at J, with 11 bases between the two ends. Germline CDR1 is DFQATT and CDR2 is SNEGSKA (reference sequence). The CDR3 DNA reads as TGCAGTGCTAGAGATAGACCCGGCAACACCTTC. It is translated as CSARDRPGNTF.

The chain carries TRBV7-9 and TRBJ1-1; weak D call: TRBD1 (6 bases). This CDR3 has 14 amino acids. Trimming shortened V by 5 bases and J by 5 bases, and 15 bases separated the two germline ends. CDR1 and CDR2 (germline): SEHNR, FQNEAQ (reference sequence). The CDR3 here is CASSQLQGRTEAFF. As DNA, the CDR3 is TGTGCCAGCAGCCAGCTACAGGGACGTACTGAAGCTTTCTTT. Full variable domain (remainder filled in from reference TRBV7-9 and TRBJ1-1): DTGVSQNPRHKITKRGQNVTFRCDPISEHNRLYWYRQTLGQGPEFLTYFQNEAQLEKSRLLSDRFSAERPKGSFSTLEIQRTEQGDSAMYLCASSQLQGRTEAFFGQGTRLTVV.

V usage is TRBV7-2 and J usage is TRBJ2-5, with 8 positions matching TRBD2. Trimming took 4 bases from V and 5 from J; bases not matched to a gene: 6. Germline CDR1 and CDR2: SGHTA and FQGNSA. The CDR3 extends over 14 amino acids. CDR3 protein: CASSSIAGWETQYF. The DNA of the CDR3 is TGTGCCAGCAGCTCAATAGCGGGATGGGAGACCCAGTACTTC.

This clone was seen many times. This CDR3 is CASSLATGGANYGYTF. The CDR3 DNA sequence: TGTGCCAGCAGCTTAGCGACAGGGGGAGCTAACTATGGCTACACCTTC. The rearrangement uses TRBV7-6 and TRBJ1-2, with 9 bases fitting TRBD1. With 0 bases clipped from V and 0 bases from J, the junction kept 2 bases outside the gene matches. This CDR3 has 16 amino acids. Germline loops: CDR1 SGHVS, CDR2 FNYEAQ.

The chain's CDR3 is CASSQEVESGANVLTF. Here the CDR3 DNA reads TGTGCCAGCAGCCAAGAGGTAGAATCTGGGGCCAACGTCCTGACTTTC. The chain employs TRBV4-2 and TRBJ2-6; unclear D gene. Germline loops: CDR1 LGHNA, CDR2 YNFKEQ. The CDR3 loop spans 16 amino acids. V was cut by 0 bases and J by 1 base, with 7 bases left in between.

This clone has only one observation. The chain employs TRBV14 and TRBJ2-1; no definite D call. Trimming took 1 base from V and 10 from J, leaving 5 bases between them. This CDR3 has 11 amino acids. Germline CDR1 and CDR2: SGHDN and FVKESK. The CDR3 DNA follows: TGTGCCAGCAGCCAAGGGTACGAGCAGTTCTTC. As protein: CASSQGYEQFF.

The CDR3, as DNA: TGTGCCAGCAGCTATATATCTGGAAAGACCTATGGCTACACCTTC. Translation: CASSYISGKTYGYTF. This sequence joins TRBV14 and TRBJ1-2; D ambiguous. Per the germline V gene, CDR1 is SGHDN and CDR2 is FVKESK. V lost 5 bases and J 4 bases, leaving 17 bases between the germline ends. The CDR3 length is 15 residues. The full variable domain, rest sourced from reference TRBV14 and TRBJ1-2, is EAGVTQFPSHSVIEKGQTVTLRCDPISGHDNLYWYRRVMGKEIKFLLHFVKESKQDESGMPNNRFLAERTGGTYSTLKVQPAELEDSGVYFCASSYISGKTYGYTFGSGTRLTVV.

The rearrangement links TRBV2 to TRBJ2-7, with 10 bases fitting TRBD2. Germline assignment: CDR1 SNHLY and CDR2 FYNNEI. The length of the CDR3 is 14 residues. V lost 4 bases, J lost 11 bases, and 11 bases stayed unmatched. Written as DNA, the CDR3 is TGTGCCAGCAGTGTAAAACCCAGGACTAGCGGAGAGTACTTC. It translates to CASSVKPRTSGEYF.

V is TRBV2 and J is TRBJ2-7; the D is unclear. Germline V gives CDR1 SNHLY, CDR2 FYNNEI. Trimming removed 6 bases at V and 0 bases at J, with 18 bases between. This CDR3 comprises 16 residues. Here the CDR3 reads CASSVGGLLSSYEQYF. CDR3 DNA: TGTGCCAGCAGCGTGGGCGGCCTACTGAGCTCCTACGAGCAGTACTTC.